These 13 T cell receptor beta chains came from one sample sequenced in a study of CXCR3-negative and CXCR3-positive naive CD8 T cells. UMI labels and 5' RACE were used to prepare the TRB cDNA libraries. TCRdb re-called the 5' RACE reads, yielding one record per CDR3 amino acid sequence without DNA. This table holds about 50,000 distinct CDR3 sequences. Sequenced material: naive CXCR3- CD8+ T cells from blood. This sample's subset: CD45RO-CCR7+CD27+CD95- naive CD8+ T cells lacking CXCR3 (TNR3-). These receptors all stem from a human donor in good health. Some clones in this sample may be carry-over from other donors' samples.

The rearrangement joins TRBV29-1 to TRBJ2-7. This CDR3 has 13 residues. The germline CDR1 and CDR2 sequences are SQVTM and ANQGSEA. CDR3 amino acids: CSVDSANSYEQYF.

The V and J genes are TRBV20-1 and TRBJ1-1. CDR3 size: 14 residues. Germline values: CDR1 DFQATT, CDR2 SNEGSKA (reference sequence). The CDR3 region is CSARLGTGYTEAFF.

The chain recombines TRBV12-3 or TRBV12-4 with TRBJ1-1; as DNA is missing, the TRBD1 call by TCRdb cannot be tested. This CDR3 has 15 residues. CDR3 amino acids: CASSLNQGAYTEAFF.

The rearrangement links TRBV4-3 to TRBJ1-1; TCRdb lists TRBD1, though no DNA is available to test this call. CDR1 is LGHNA and CDR2 is YSLEER in the germline V gene. This CDR3 has 14 amino acids. The CDR3 sequence: CASSQAQGNPEAFF.

The chain uses TRBV6-5 and TRBJ1-5; with no DNA, the TCRdb D assignment of TRBD1 cannot be verified. The germline V gene has CDR1 MNHEY and CDR2 SVGAGI. The CDR3 contains 14 residues. The CDR3 sequence: CASSPGTVNQPQHF.

The rearrangement uses TRBV7-3 and TRBJ2-7; the TCRdb D gene call, TRBD2, has no DNA to confirm it. The CDR3 consists of 14 residues. From germline, CDR1 is SGHTA and CDR2 FQGTGA. This chain's CDR3 is CASSFSGGAGEQYF. Full variable domain (rest looked up from reference TRBV7-3 and TRBJ2-7): GAGVSQTPSNKVTEKGKYVELRCDPISGHTALYWYRQSLGQGPEFLIYFQGTGAADDSGLPNDRFFAVRPEGSVSTLKIQRTERGDSAVYLCASSFSGGAGEQYFGPGTRLTVT.

The chain uses TRBV6-2 or TRBV6-3 and TRBJ2-5; TCRdb calls TRBD2, which cannot be checked without DNA. This CDR3 is built from 15 residues. Germline V gene sequence: CDR1 MNHEY, CDR2 SVGEGT. The CDR3 loop is CASSYPAGGLETQYF.

This chain connects TRBV7-9 to TRBJ1-6; TCRdb lists TRBD1, though no DNA is available to test this call. There are 15 residues in the CDR3. In germline, CDR1 is SEHNR, CDR2 FQNEAQ (reference sequence). CDR3: CASSSQRGDNSPLHF.

The chain uses TRBV20-1 and TRBJ2-7; TCRdb's D gene call, TRBD1, goes unchecked for lack of DNA. The CDR3 has 14 amino acids. Looked up from germline, CDR1 is DFQATT and CDR2 is SNEGSKA (reference sequence). This CDR3 reads CSAREGTGGYEQYF.

The chain uses TRBV4-1 and TRBJ1-2. CDR3 length: 16 residues. Germline CDR1 MGHRA, CDR2 YSYEKL. The CDR3 loop reads CASSQDPGRTTYGYTF.

V is TRBV29-1 and J is TRBJ2-1; the D call from TCRdb, TRBD2, cannot be confirmed without DNA. This CDR3 has 14 residues. Germline assignment: CDR1 SQVTM and CDR2 ANQGSEA. The CDR3 loop reads CSVNERGVYNEQFF.

The chain uses TRBV28 and TRBJ2-7; the TCRdb D gene call, TRBD1, has no DNA to confirm it. CDR1 is MDHEN and CDR2 is SYDVKM in the germline V gene. The CDR3 is 19 residues long. This chain's CDR3 is CASSFPSDRGPRHSYEQYF.

The rearrangement uses TRBV4-1 and TRBJ2-7. Per the germline V gene, CDR1 is MGHRA and CDR2 is YSYEKL. This CDR3 is built from 15 residues. CDR3 sequence reads: CASSPVGDISYEQYF.